These 12 T cell receptor beta chains were all obtained from the same sample, sequenced in a study of beta chain features in type 1 diabetes. The isolated RNA, all of it, was reverse transcribed, so expressed TCRB transcripts were what got sequenced. The repertoire was sequenced with immunoSEQ multiplex PCR; TCRdb's copy has only in-frame clones and lacks some. The table has around 400,000 clones, more than 13% seen once. Sequencing used naive CD4+ T cells from blood. These receptors were collected from a woman under 30 in good health.

This chain uses TRBV18 with TRBJ2-5; 14 bases are shared with TRBD2. V lost 8 bases, J lost 4 bases, and 18 bases stayed unmatched. Germline V gives CDR1 KGHSH, CDR2 LQKENI. This CDR3 has 19 residues. As DNA, the CDR3 is TGTGCCAGCCGGGATCGTCCGGGACTAGCGGGAGAAGTAGGAGAGACCCAGTACTTC. Translation: CASRDRPGLAGEVGETQYF. The full variable domain, its missing parts supplied by reference TRBV18 and TRBJ2-5, is NAGVMQNPRHLVRRRGQEARLRCSPMKGHSHVYWYRQLPEEGLKFMVYLQKENIIDESGMPKERFSAEFPKEGPSILRIQQVVRGDSAAYFCASRDRPGLAGEVGETQYFGPGTRLLVL.

In its sample, this clone was seen a few times. V usage is TRBV4-2 and J usage is TRBJ1-2; D is possibly TRBD1 (5 bases). This CDR3 has 14 residues. V was cut by 0 bases and J by 4 bases, with 9 bases left in between. Germline V gene lookup returns CDR1 LGHNA and CDR2 YNFKEQ. The CDR3 nucleotides are TGTGCCAGCAGCCAAGATTCGACAGTCTATGGCTACACCTTC. This gives the protein CASSQDSTVYGYTF.

V gene TRBV19 combines with J gene TRBJ2-3; TRBD2 is a possible D gene (6 bases). The CDR3 is made up of 14 amino acids. Trimming took 5 bases from V and 0 from J, leaving 9 bases between them. Per the germline V gene, CDR1 is LNHDA and CDR2 is SQIVND (reference sequence). The CDR3 loop is CASSLGTSTDTQYF. CDR3 bases: TGTGCCAGTAGTCTCGGGACTAGCACAGATACGCAGTATTTT.

This clone was observed a few times. The V and J genes are TRBV4-1 and TRBJ2-2; no clear D gene. CDR1 and CDR2 (germline): MGHRA, YSYEKL. Trimming stripped 0 bases from V and 7 bases from J, with 15 bases between. The CDR3 loop spans 16 amino acids. The chain's CDR3 is CASSQDRLVGGGELFF. CDR3 coding DNA: TGCGCCAGCAGCCAAGATCGGCTAGTTGGCGGCGGGGAGCTGTTTTTT.

This clone has just a few counts. The gene calls are TRBV4-3 and TRBJ2-6; tentative D call: TRBD2 (5 bases). This CDR3 contains 17 residues. Looked up from germline, CDR1 is LGHNA and CDR2 is YSLEER. Between the trimmed V and J ends, which lost 1 base and 0 bases, there was a span of 10 bases. CDR3 DNA sequence: TGCGCCAGCAGCCAAGGTGAGGGTGTCTCTGGGGCCAACGTCCTGACTTTC. Protein product: CASSQGEGVSGANVLTF.

In this sample, this clone turned up a few times. The genes are TRBV5-1 and TRBJ2-7, with 12 bases that match TRBD2. With V trimmed by 4 bases and J by 9 bases, 8 bases remained unmatched. The length of the CDR3 is 14 residues. Germline-derived CDR1 and CDR2 are SGHRS and YFSETQ. The CDR3 region has the DNA TGCGCCAGCAGCGAGACTAGCGGGAGTACCGGGCAGTACTTC. The encoded protein is CASSETSGSTGQYF.

This clone was picked up a small number of times. The rearrangement uses TRBV13 and TRBJ2-5; 8 nucleotides line up with TRBD1. Germline CDR1 is PRHDT and CDR2 is FYEKMQ (reference sequence). V trimming: 0 bases; J trimming: 9 bases; junction bases outside the gene matches: 12. This CDR3 has 16 amino acids. CDR3 bases: TGTGCCAGCAGCTTAGGCGTGGGGACAGGTTGGTGGGCCCAGTACTTC. Protein: CASSLGVGTGWWAQYF.

The chain uses TRBV19 and TRBJ1-1; D remains unclear. The CDR3 runs to 13 residues. Germline V gene lookup returns CDR1 LNHDA and CDR2 SQIVND (reference sequence). The V end was cut by 9 bases, the J end by 1 base, with 12 bases between. In nucleotides, the CDR3 is TGTGCCAGCTCAGGCTTCGAGAACACTGAAGCTTTCTTT. Translation gives CASSGFENTEAFF.

This chain connects TRBV18 to TRBJ2-7, with 12 bases identical to TRBD1. The germline gives CDR1 KGHSH, CDR2 LQKENI. V lost 5 bases to trimming and J lost 6 bases; unmatched junction nucleotides: 8. The CDR3 extends over 15 amino acids. The CDR3: CASSGAGTGGLEQYF. As DNA, the CDR3 is TGTGCCAGCTCAGGAGCCGGGACAGGGGGCCTCGAGCAGTACTTC. Filled out from reference TRBV18 and TRBJ2-7, the complete variable domain reads NAGVMQNPRHLVRRRGQEARLRCSPMKGHSHVYWYRQLPEEGLKFMVYLQKENIIDESGMPKERFSAEFPKEGPSILRIQQVVRGDSAAYFCASSGAGTGGLEQYFGPGTRLTVT.

V and J are TRBV4-3 and TRBJ2-1, with 11 positions matching TRBD2. The length of the CDR3 is 16 residues. Per germline, CDR1 LGHNA and CDR2 YSLEER. Trimming cost V 1 base and J 6 bases; bases outside gene matches: 5. The CDR3 here is CASSQGRLAGGNEQFF. In DNA, the CDR3 is TGCGCCAGCAGCCAAGGGAGGCTAGCGGGAGGCAATGAGCAGTTCTTC.

This clone was counted only a few times. The chain links TRBV4-2 to TRBJ2-1, with D maybe TRBD1 (6 bases). Trimming stripped 1 base from V and 8 bases from J, with 15 bases between. Germline V CDR1 and CDR2: LGHNA, YNFKEQ. This CDR3 region has 15 residues. The CDR3: CASSQGGPGVDEQFF. The DNA for the CDR3 is TGTGCCAGCAGCCAAGGGGGCCCAGGGGTGGATGAGCAGTTCTTC.

V is TRBV13 and J is TRBJ1-3; perhaps TRBD1 as D (5 bases). CDR1 is PRHDT, CDR2 FYEKMQ, per germline (reference sequence). Trimming removed 4 bases from V and 1 base from J, with 17 bases in between. The CDR3 is made up of 17 amino acids. The CDR3 sequence is CASSWRGGGASGNTIYF. CDR3 nucleotide sequence: TGTGCCAGCAGCTGGAGAGGCGGGGGAGCTTCTGGAAACACCATATATTTT.